This is a list of T cell receptor beta chains from one sample in a study of T cells after posttransplantation cyclophosphamide. Sequencing used immunoSEQ multiplex PCR; TCRdb keeps in-frame clones, though not all of them. Altogether roughly 10,000 clones are present, around 89% being singletons, with the ten largest covering 4% to 4.5%. Material: PBMCs, obtained roughly 67 weeks after allogeneic stem cell transplant with calcineurin inhibitor and methotrexate. The receptors derive from a male patient aged 45-59 years who received an allogeneic stem cell transplant from an unrelated donor, was CMV-positive, and had chronic GVHD only. Among the T cells, some may be from the graft donor. The CDR3 runs from the conserved cysteine through the conserved F or W. Fields, in order: D gene, J gene, clone size, V gene, CDR3 protein, CDR3 DNA. A D gene is named only where the DNA matches it firmly. Part of the rows lack a size; the others show once, few, many or a class for expanded clones.

>TRBD1|TRBJ1-4|NA|TRBV4-3
CASSLGQGGEKLFF
TGCGCCAGCAGCTTAGGACAGGGTGGGGAAAAACTGTTTTTT
>TRBD1|TRBJ2-7|NA|TRBV5-4
CASSLDGTGRDEQYF
TGTGCCAGCAGCTTGGACGGGACAGGGAGGGACGAGCAGTACTTC
>NA|TRBJ1-1|NA|TRBV29-1
CSVFSGGPEAFF
TGCAGCGTCTTCTCGGGGGGACCTGAAGCTTTCTTT
>NA|TRBJ2-5|NA|TRBV7-9
CASSFIVRGRETQYF
TGTGCCAGCAGCTTTATCGTGCGGGGGCGGGAGACCCAGTACTTC
>TRBD2|TRBJ2-7|NA|TRBV4-1
CASSHRLAGTYEQYF
TGCGCCAGCAGCCATAGACTAGCGGGTACCTACGAGCAGTACTTC
>TRBD2|TRBJ2-1|once|TRBV2
CASNGILAVNEQFF
TGTGCCAGCAATGGGATACTAGCGGTAAATGAGCAGTTCTTC
>NA|TRBJ1-1|NA|TRBV14
CASSQQYTEAFF
TGTGCCAGCAGCCAACAGTACACTGAAGCTTTCTTT
>NA|TRBJ2-2|few|TRBV19
CASKDAVRAGELFF
TGTGCCAGTAAGGACGCTGTGAGGGCCGGGGAGCTGTTTTTT
>TRBD2|TRBJ2-1|NA|TRBV5-1
CASSSGLAGVSHNEQFF
TGCGCCAGCAGCTCCGGACTAGCGGGAGTAAGTCACAATGAGCAGTTCTTC
>NA|TRBJ2-1|NA|TRBV11-2
CASSSRRGGSYNEQFF
TGTGCCAGCAGCTCCCGGAGAGGTGGCTCCTACAATGAGCAGTTCTTC
>TRBD2|TRBJ2-1|NA|TRBV29-1
CSVSSGRASEQFF
TGCAGCGTCTCTAGCGGGAGGGCTAGTGAGCAGTTCTTC